This is a list of T cell receptor beta chains from one sample in a study of T cells expressing NK-cell markers. TCRdb re-analyzed the 5' RACE reads; it lists each CDR3 protein once, without DNA. The sample table includes more than 250,000 distinct CDR3 sequences. The sample was blood T cells: a sorted CD56 or NKG2C T cell subset, CD4+ or CD8+ T cells, or bulk PBMC T cells (not recorded which). The receptors derive from a man in his late teens or twenties in good health. Both conserved end residues are part of each CDR3.

>TRBV5-5|TRBJ1-6
CASSPRTSSYNSPLHF
>TRBV3-1|TRBJ1-6
CASSQVRGGLHF
>TRBV6-5|TRBJ2-7
CASSYGDREIYEQYF
>TRBV25-1|TRBJ2-5
CASNREWWETQYF
>TRBV11-2|TRBJ2-1
CASSLGGPLNEQFF
>TRBV12-3/TRBV12-4|TRBJ1-3
CASIPRDNGNTIYF
>TRBV27|TRBJ2-5
CASSWRGLGQETQYF
>TRBV10-3|TRBJ2-3
CAISESDRTDTQYF
>TRBV4-1|TRBJ1-4
CASSQVVWVEKLFF
>TRBV7-2|TRBJ2-4
CASSGQAEAKNIQYF